These 23 T cell receptor beta chains originate from one sample sequenced in a study of siplizumab effects on memory and regulatory T cells. Sequencing was performed with immunoSEQ multiplex PCR; in TCRdb, only in-frame clones are kept and a portion is missing. The sample includes some 97,000 clones, approximately 91% of them seen just once. Sample: CD4+ T cells sorted from blood. These receptors were obtained from a human donor in good health. Some clones in this sample may be carry-over from other donors' samples.

The chain employs TRBV27 and TRBJ2-5; TRBD1 might be the D (7 bases). Looked up from germline, CDR1 is MNHEY and CDR2 is SMNVEV (reference sequence). Deletions cut 7 bases from V and 4 bases from J, with 13 bases between. This CDR3 region has 13 residues. The DNA for the CDR3 is TGTGCCAGCATGAGACAGGGAGGAGAGACCCAGTACTTC. It translates to CASMRQGGETQYF.

CDR3 amino acids: CASSLRSEAFF. CDR3 nucleotides: TGTGCCAGCTCCCTTCGTTCTGAAGCTTTCTTT. The chain joins TRBV18 to TRBJ1-1; no definite D call. Trimming took off 6 bases at V and 6 bases at J, with 8 bases between the two ends. The CDR3 is 11 residues long. Looked up from germline, CDR1 is KGHSH and CDR2 is LQKENI.

The chain has TRBV7-9 and TRBJ1-5, with D perhaps TRBD1 (6 bases). Trimming pared 4 bases from V and 0 bases from J, leaving 10 bases between. CDR3 length: 15 amino acids. Per germline, CDR1 SEHNR and CDR2 FQNEAQ (reference sequence). CDR3 sequence (DNA): TGTGCCAGCAGCTCTGGACAGAATAGCAATCAGCCCCAGCATTTT. Its protein is CASSSGQNSNQPQHF. Full variable domain (remainder filled in from reference TRBV7-9 and TRBJ1-5): DTGVSQNPRHKITKRGQNVTFRCDPISEHNRLYWYRQTLGQGPEFLTYFQNEAQLEKSRLLSDRFSAERPKGSFSTLEIQRTEQGDSAMYLCASSSGQNSNQPQHFGDGTRLSIL.

This clone was recorded once. The chain couples TRBV7-3 to TRBJ2-3; 7 positions match TRBD2. V shed 5 bases, J shed 0 bases, and the junction held 5 bases outside the gene matches. The CDR3 sequence is 15 residues long. CDR1 is SGHTA, CDR2 FQGTGA, per germline. This CDR3 reads CASSPLATSTDTQYF. Here the CDR3 DNA reads TGTGCCAGCAGCCCACTAGCGACGAGCACAGATACGCAGTATTTT.

The rearrangement links TRBV18 to TRBJ1-1; unclear D gene. CDR1 is KGHSH and CDR2 is LQKENI in the germline V gene. CDR3 length: 14 amino acids. V was shortened by 3 bases and J by 2 bases, with 10 bases between the two germline ends. CDR3 DNA sequence: TGTGCCAGCTCACCTTCCAGCCTCAACACTGAAGCTTTCTTT. It codes for CASSPSSLNTEAFF.

V is TRBV29-1 and J is TRBJ2-3; the match to TRBD2 covers 14 bases. Germline-derived CDR1 and CDR2 are SQVTM and ANQGSEA. The CDR3 consists of 15 residues. J gave up 3 bases and V 6 bases, and 5 bases lay outside the gene matches. The CDR3 is CSVGTSGSWTDTQYF. The CDR3 nucleotides are TGCAGCGTAGGGACTAGCGGGAGTTGGACAGATACGCAGTATTTT.

CDR3: CASSSSTQLSYNEQFF. The CDR3 DNA reads TGTGCCAGCTCGTCATCGACGCAGCTCTCCTACAATGAGCAGTTCTTC. This chain links TRBV18 with TRBJ2-1; no definite D call. Germline V gives CDR1 KGHSH, CDR2 LQKENI. The CDR3 consists of 16 residues. Trimming took 6 bases from V and 0 from J, leaving 15 bases between them.

The chain couples TRBV28 to TRBJ2-7; D ambiguous. The CDR3 has 11 residues. Germline CDR1 and CDR2: MDHEN and SYDVKM. V dropped 4 bases and J dropped 6 bases, with 7 bases sitting between them. CDR3 region: CASSSLIEQYF. The CDR3, as DNA: TGTGCCAGCAGTTCCTTAATCGAGCAGTACTTC.

V gene TRBV7-8 combines with J gene TRBJ2-1; 9 nucleotides agree with TRBD2. The V and J ends lost 2 bases and 6 bases, in that order; junction bases with no gene match: 5. Germline V lookup: CDR1 SGHVS, CDR2 FQNEAQ. The CDR3 sequence is 15 residues long. CDR3 bases: TGTGCCAGCAGCTTAATGGGCGGGAGGGTCAATGAGCAGTTCTTC. This codes for CASSLMGGRVNEQFF.

The chain has TRBV28 and TRBJ2-1; 11 nucleotides match TRBD2. Germline lookup yields CDR1 MDHEN and CDR2 SYDVKM. Trimming removed 4 bases from V and 8 bases from J; junction bases left unmatched: 13. This CDR3 has 17 residues. The DNA of the CDR3 is TGTGCCAGCAGTTCCCCGTTTAGCGGGAGGGCCATCTATGAGCAGTTCTTC. This translates into CASSSPFSGRAIYEQFF.

V usage is TRBV10-2 and J usage is TRBJ1-5; the D gene is possibly TRBD1 (6 bases). The CDR3 spans 13 residues. V was cut by 6 bases and J by 7 bases, with 13 bases left in between. Germline V gene lookup returns CDR1 WSHSY and CDR2 SAAADI. The DNA for the CDR3 is TGCGCCAGCAGCACAGGGTTCGGCCAGCCCCAGCATTTT. Translation gives CASSTGFGQPQHF.

This chain's CDR3 is CASTQTGVQETQYF. The CDR3 DNA reads TGCGCCAGCACCCAGACAGGGGTCCAAGAGACCCAGTACTTC. The J gene is TRBJ2-5, the V gene TRBV10-1, with 8 bases lining up with TRBD1. This CDR3 has 14 amino acids. The V gene end was trimmed by 7 bases and the J gene end by 1 base; junction bases not matched to a gene: 5. CDR1 is WNHNN and CDR2 is SYGVQD in the germline V gene (reference sequence).

This clone was found once. This sequence joins TRBV5-1 and TRBJ2-7, with D possibly called TRBD1 or TRBD2 (6 bases each). CDR1 is SGHRS, CDR2 YFSETQ, per germline. CDR3 length: 15 amino acids. V was pared by 5 bases and J by 4 bases, with 19 bases between. The CDR3 reads CASRPPGAGSYEQYF. In DNA, the CDR3 is TGCGCCAGCAGACCCCCGGGGGCTGGGTCGTACGAGCAGTACTTC. The full variable domain, with the rest looked up from reference TRBV5-1 and TRBJ2-7, is KAGVTQTPRYLIKTRGQQVTLSCSPISGHRSVSWYQQTPGQGLQFLFEYFSETQRNKGNFPGRFSGRQFSNSRSEMNVSTLELGDSALYLCASRPPGAGSYEQYFGPGTRLTVT.

The chain employs TRBV28 and TRBJ1-5; the D gene is possibly TRBD1 (5 bases). This CDR3 comprises 14 residues. CDR1 is MDHEN, CDR2 SYDVKM, per germline. Trimming took off 6 bases at V and 2 bases at J, with 11 bases between the two ends. The CDR3 DNA follows: TGTGCCAGCAGGACCAGGGTAGGCAATCAGCCCCAGCATTTT. This encodes CASRTRVGNQPQHF.

The chain has TRBV2 and TRBJ1-5; D is unclear. V was pared by 4 bases and J by 0 bases, with 10 bases between. Germline CDR1 SNHLY, CDR2 FYNNEI. The CDR3 extends over 15 amino acids. CDR3 nucleotide sequence: TGTGCCAGCAGTGCGGACCGACCTAGCAATCAGCCCCAGCATTTT. Residues: CASSADRPSNQPQHF. The full variable domain, its missing parts supplied by reference TRBV2 and TRBJ1-5, is EPEVTQTPSHQVTQMGQEVILRCVPISNHLYFYWYRQILGQKVEFLVSFYNNEISEKSEIFDDQFSVERPDGSNFTLKIRSTKLEDSAMYFCASSADRPSNQPQHFGDGTRLSIL.

V gene TRBV29-1 combines with J gene TRBJ1-1; maybe TRBD1 (5 bases). CDR1 and CDR2 from the germline V gene are SQVTM and ANQGSEA. V was clipped by 3 bases and J by 3 bases, with 14 bases between them. The CDR3 loop spans 14 amino acids. The CDR3 DNA reads as TGCAGCGTTGATTCTCAGGGTGCGGACACTGAAGCTTTCTTT. The encoded protein is CSVDSQGADTEAFF.

The chain links TRBV7-8 to TRBJ2-7; TRBD2 matches at 11 bases. The V and J ends lost 2 bases and 2 bases, in that order; junction bases with no gene match: 5. Germline CDR1 SGHVS, CDR2 FQNEAQ. The CDR3 runs to 16 residues. The CDR3 region is CASSLTSGSFPYEQYF. The CDR3 DNA follows: TGTGCCAGCAGCTTAACTAGCGGGAGTTTTCCCTACGAGCAGTACTTC.

This chain links TRBV11-3 with TRBJ2-7; 7 nucleotides agree with TRBD2. Germline V CDR1 and CDR2: SGHNT, YENEEA. J was trimmed by 4 bases and V by 5 bases; bases with no gene match: 2. This CDR3 is built from 12 residues. CDR3 residues: CASSQRGYEQYF. The CDR3 region has the DNA TGTGCCAGCAGCCAGCGGGGATACGAGCAGTACTTC.

The rearrangement links TRBV7-2 to TRBJ1-5; 11 bases align to TRBD1. The CDR3 runs 15 residues. Per germline, CDR1 SGHTA and CDR2 FQGNSA. Unmatched junction bases numbered 4, after V lost 5 bases and J lost 4 bases. The CDR3, as DNA: TGTGCCAGCAGCCCCGGACAGGGGGCTAATCAGCCCCAGCATTTT. Its translation is CASSPGQGANQPQHF.

This clone was seen just once. V and J are TRBV2 and TRBJ1-4; 8 nucleotides agree with TRBD1. The germline gives CDR1 SNHLY, CDR2 FYNNEI. The CDR3 is 15 amino acids. V shed 9 bases and J 4 bases; nucleotides not matched to a gene: 10. CDR3 amino acids: CASQDRGLGNEKLFF. In DNA, the CDR3 is TGTGCCAGTCAAGACAGGGGTCTCGGTAATGAAAAACTGTTTTTT. Full variable domain (remainder filled in from reference TRBV2 and TRBJ1-4): EPEVTQTPSHQVTQMGQEVILRCVPISNHLYFYWYRQILGQKVEFLVSFYNNEISEKSEIFDDQFSVERPDGSNFTLKIRSTKLEDSAMYFCASQDRGLGNEKLFFGSGTQLSVL.

The chain uses TRBV5-1 and TRBJ2-7, with 7 nucleotides matching TRBD1. In germline, CDR1 is SGHRS, CDR2 YFSETQ. The CDR3 length is 16 residues. The trim removed 3 bases at V and 0 bases at J, leaving 9 bases unmatched. The CDR3 DNA is TGCGCCAGCAGCTCAGAGGGGGCCCAGAGCTCCTACGAGCAGTACTTC. Protein: CASSSEGAQSSYEQYF.

V and J are TRBV14 and TRBJ2-7, with a tentative D call TRBD2 (6 bases). Germline loops: CDR1 SGHDN, CDR2 FVKESK. The CDR3 has 15 amino acids. V was clipped by 0 bases and J by 1 base, with 10 bases between them. The CDR3 region is CASSQEYGTSYEQYF. The CDR3 DNA reads as TGTGCCAGCAGCCAAGAGTACGGGACTTCCTACGAGCAGTACTTC.

The chain combines TRBV5-1 with TRBJ2-1; a possible D gene is TRBD2 (6 bases). This CDR3 is 14 amino acids long. Germline V gene lookup returns CDR1 SGHRS and CDR2 YFSETQ. With 5 bases removed from V and 0 bases from J, the gap between germline ends came to 9 bases. The CDR3 here is CASRVSGSYNEQFF. CDR3 DNA sequence: TGCGCCAGCAGGGTTAGCGGCTCCTACAATGAGCAGTTCTTC.